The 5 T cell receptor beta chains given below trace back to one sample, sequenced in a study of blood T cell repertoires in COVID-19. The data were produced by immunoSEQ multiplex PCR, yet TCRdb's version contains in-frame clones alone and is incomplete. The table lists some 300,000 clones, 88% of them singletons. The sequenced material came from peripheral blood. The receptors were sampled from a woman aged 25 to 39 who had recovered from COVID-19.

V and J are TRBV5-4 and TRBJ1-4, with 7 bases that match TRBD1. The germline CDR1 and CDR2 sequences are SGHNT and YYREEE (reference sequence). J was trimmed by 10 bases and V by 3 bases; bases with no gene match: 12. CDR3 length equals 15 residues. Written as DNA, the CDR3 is TGTGCCAGCAGCTCTCGGGACAGAACAGAATCAAAACTGTTTTTT. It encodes CASSSRDRTESKLFF.

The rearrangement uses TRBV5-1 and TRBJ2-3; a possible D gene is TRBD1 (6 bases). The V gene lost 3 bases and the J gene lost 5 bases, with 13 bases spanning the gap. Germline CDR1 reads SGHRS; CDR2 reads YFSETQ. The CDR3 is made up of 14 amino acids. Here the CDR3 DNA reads TGCGCCAGCAGCTCCAGGGGAGCGGTAGATACGCAGTATTTT. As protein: CASSSRGAVDTQYF.

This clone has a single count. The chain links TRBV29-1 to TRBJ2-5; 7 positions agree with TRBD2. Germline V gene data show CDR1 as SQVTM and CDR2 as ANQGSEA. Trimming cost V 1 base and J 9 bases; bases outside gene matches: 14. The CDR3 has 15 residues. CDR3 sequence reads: CSVEVPSGSRMAQYF. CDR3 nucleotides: TGCAGCGTTGAAGTCCCTAGCGGATCCAGGATGGCCCAGTACTTC.

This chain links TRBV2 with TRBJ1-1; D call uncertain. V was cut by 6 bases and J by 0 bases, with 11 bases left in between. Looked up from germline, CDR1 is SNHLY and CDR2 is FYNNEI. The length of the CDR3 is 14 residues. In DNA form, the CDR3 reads TGTGCCAGCAGCCTGACAAATATGAACACTGAAGCTTTCTTT. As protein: CASSLTNMNTEAFF. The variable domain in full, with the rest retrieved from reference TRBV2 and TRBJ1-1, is EPEVTQTPSHQVTQMGQEVILRCVPISNHLYFYWYRQILGQKVEFLVSFYNNEISEKSEIFDDQFSVERPDGSNFTLKIRSTKLEDSAMYFCASSLTNMNTEAFFGQGTRLTVV.

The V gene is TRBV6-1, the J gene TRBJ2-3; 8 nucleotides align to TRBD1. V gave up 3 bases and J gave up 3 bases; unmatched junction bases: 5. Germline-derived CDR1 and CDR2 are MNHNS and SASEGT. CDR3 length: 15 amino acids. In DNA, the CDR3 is TGTGCCAGCAGTGAGGACAGGGCTTGGACAGATACGCAGTATTTT. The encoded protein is CASSEDRAWTDTQYF.